This entry is about one TCR beta chain. Its antigen remains unidentified. The CDR3 end lies 3 residues beyond the end of the read and is filled in from the germline J gene. TCRdb's copy holds only in-frame clones and misses some; the assay was immunoSEQ multiplex PCR. The sample shows under 65,000 clones, none of them appearing just once. The data originate from a study of T cell clonality in common variable immunodeficiency. The study's findings and limits: Authors noted CVID clonality's cause needs subpopulation repertoire sequencing.

The germline gives CDR1 SGHNT, CDR2 YENEEA. Trimming took 1 base from V and 4 from J, leaving 8 bases between them. The CDR3 is 14 amino acids. The receptor comes from a person between 18 and 75 years old in good health. The rearrangement joins TRBV11-3 to TRBJ2-1; weak D call: TRBD2 (6 bases). The specimen was peripheral blood mononuclear cells. CDR3 DNA (partial): TGTGCCAGCAGCTTAGGCGGGGCATACAATGAG. This gives the protein CASSLGGAYNE. The entire CDR3 protein reads CASSLGGAYNEQFF.